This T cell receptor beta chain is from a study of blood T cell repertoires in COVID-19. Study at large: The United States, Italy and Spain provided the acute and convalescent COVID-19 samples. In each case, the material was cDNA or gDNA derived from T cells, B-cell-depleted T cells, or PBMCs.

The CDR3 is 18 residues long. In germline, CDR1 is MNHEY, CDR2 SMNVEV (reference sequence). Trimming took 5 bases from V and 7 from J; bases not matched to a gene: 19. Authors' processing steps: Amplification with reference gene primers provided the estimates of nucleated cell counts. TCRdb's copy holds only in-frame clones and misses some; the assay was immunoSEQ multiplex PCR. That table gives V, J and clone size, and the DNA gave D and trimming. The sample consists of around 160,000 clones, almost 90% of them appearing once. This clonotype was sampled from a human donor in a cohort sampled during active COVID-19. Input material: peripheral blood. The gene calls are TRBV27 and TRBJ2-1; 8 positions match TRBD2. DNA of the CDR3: TGTGCCAGCAGTCCCTCCTACGGGGGGGATTGGGTTGGGAATGAGCAGTTCTTC. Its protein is CASSPSYGGDWVGNEQFF.